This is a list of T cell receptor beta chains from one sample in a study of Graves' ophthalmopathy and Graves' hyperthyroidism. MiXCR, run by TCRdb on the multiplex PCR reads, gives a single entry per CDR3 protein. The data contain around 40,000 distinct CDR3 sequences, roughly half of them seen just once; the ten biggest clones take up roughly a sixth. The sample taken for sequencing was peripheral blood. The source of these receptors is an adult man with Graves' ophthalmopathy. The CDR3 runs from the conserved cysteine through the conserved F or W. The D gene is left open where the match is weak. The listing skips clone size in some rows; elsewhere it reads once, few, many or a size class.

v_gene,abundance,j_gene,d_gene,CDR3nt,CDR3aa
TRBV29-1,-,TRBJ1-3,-,TGCAGCGTTGCGGACGGCAGGGGAAACACCATATATTTT,CSVADGRGNTIYF
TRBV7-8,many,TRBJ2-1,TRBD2,TGTGCCAGCAGCCCACGCTACCAGAGGACTAGCGGGAGGTTGGATGAGCAGTTCTTC,CASSPRYQRTSGRLDEQFF
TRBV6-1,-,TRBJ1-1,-,TGTGCCAGCAGTGAAGCAGGGGGCACTGAAGCTTTCTTT,CASSEAGGTEAFF
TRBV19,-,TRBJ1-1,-,TGTGCCAGTAGCCCCCAGTTGGACACTGGAGCTTTCTTT,CASSPQLDTGAFF
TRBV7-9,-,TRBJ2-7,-,TGTGCCAGCAGCGGGGTGGGGGCCTACGAGCAGTACTTC,CASSGVGAYEQYF
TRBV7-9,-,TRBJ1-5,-,TGTGCCAGCGGCTTTGACAGTTATAGCGATCAGCCCCAGCATTTT,CASGFDSYSDQPQHF
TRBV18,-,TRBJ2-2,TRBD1,TGTGCCAGCTCACCAAGGGGACAGGGGGAGCTGTTTTTT,CASSPRGQGELFF
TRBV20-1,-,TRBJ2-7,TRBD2,TGCAGTGCTGCCACTAGCGGGAGATTCGAATACGAGCAGTACTTC,CSAATSGRFEYEQYF
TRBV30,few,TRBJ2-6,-,TGTGCCTGGAGTACTGCGCCGTCTGGGGCCAACGTCCTGACTTTC,CAWSTAPSGANVLTF
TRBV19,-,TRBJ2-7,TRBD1,TGTGCCAGTGGTACCATCGGGACAGGGATAAACTACGAGCAGTACTTC,CASGTIGTGINYEQYF
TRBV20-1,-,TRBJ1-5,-,TGCAGTGCTAGCAAGAGTAGGGGGGCTGGGGGTCAGCCCCAGCATTTT,CSASKSRGAGGQPQHF
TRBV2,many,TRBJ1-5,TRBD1,TGTGCCAGCAGACGCCAGGGGGCTGAGGGGCAGCCCCAGCATTTT,CASRRQGAEGQPQHF
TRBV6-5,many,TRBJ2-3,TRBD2,TGTGCCAGCAGTTCCACCTCTAGCGGGAATACGCAGTATTTT,CASSSTSSGNTQYF
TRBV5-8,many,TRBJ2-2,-,TGTGCCAGCAGCTTGGGAGACAGGAGGGAAGGGGAGCTGTTTTTT,CASSLGDRREGELFF
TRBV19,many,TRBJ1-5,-,TGTGCCAGTCACCAGACAGCCTTTAGCAATCAGCCCCAGCATTTT,CASHQTAFSNQPQHF
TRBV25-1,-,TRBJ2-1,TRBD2,TGTGCCAGCAGAGATAGCGGGAGGGGCAATGAGCAGTTCTTC,CASRDSGRGNEQFF
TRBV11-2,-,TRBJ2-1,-,TGTGCCAGCAGCTTAGGTGGGCGGGGTTCGAACAATGAGCAGTTCTTC,CASSLGGRGSNNEQFF
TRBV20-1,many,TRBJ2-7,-,TGCAGTGCTAGCGACAGTTTCTCCACCTCCTACGAGCAGTACTTC,CSASDSFSTSYEQYF
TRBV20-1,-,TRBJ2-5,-,TGCAGTGCTAGCAGGGGAGGAGGGCCCCAGTACTTC,CSASRGGGPQYF
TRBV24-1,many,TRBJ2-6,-,TGTGCCACCAGTGACTCCGCGGACAGACACTCAGGGGCCAACGTCCTGACTTTC,CATSDSADRHSGANVLTF
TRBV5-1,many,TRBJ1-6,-,TGCGCCAGCAGCTTGGTATATGGCTATAATTCACCCCTCCACTTT,CASSLVYGYNSPLHF
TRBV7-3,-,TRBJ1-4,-,TGTGCCAGCAGCGGACTGGGACCAACTAATGAAAAACTGTTTTTT,CASSGLGPTNEKLFF
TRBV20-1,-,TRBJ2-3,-,TGCAGTGCTCTACTCACAGATACGCAGTATTTT,CSALLTDTQYF
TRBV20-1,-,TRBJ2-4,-,TGCAGTGCTAGAGAAACAGGGGGGGACATTCAGTACTTC,CSARETGGDIQYF
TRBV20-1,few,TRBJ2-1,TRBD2,TGCAGTGCTCACGACGGGTTTCGGGGGGGCCGCTACAATGAGCAGTTCTTC,CSAHDGFRGGRYNEQFF
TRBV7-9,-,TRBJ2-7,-,TGTGCTAGCGGCAACTCCTACGAGCAGTACTTC,CASGNSYEQYF
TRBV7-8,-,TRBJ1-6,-,TGTGCTAGCAGCAGGCAGCTTAATTCACCCCTCCACTTT,CASSRQLNSPLHF
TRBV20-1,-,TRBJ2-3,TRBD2,TGCAGTGCCCACCGGACTAGCGGGAGTGGGTTAGATACGCAGTATTTT,CSAHRTSGSGLDTQYF
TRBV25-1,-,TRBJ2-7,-,TGTGCCAGCAGTGAAGGTGGGCAGAACGATTGGCCCTGCGAGCAATACTTC,CASSEGGQNDWPCEQYF
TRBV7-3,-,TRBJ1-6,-,TGTGCCAGCAGCCTACTCAGCGGAGGGTCCTATAATTCACCCCTCCACTTT,CASSLLSGGSYNSPLHF
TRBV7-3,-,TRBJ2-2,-,TGTGCCAGCAGCTCCCCACGAGGGGAGCTGTTTTTT,CASSSPRGELFF
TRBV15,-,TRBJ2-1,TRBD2,TGTGCCACCAGCAGCCAGGGAGCTAGCGGCGACTACAATGAGCAGTTCTTC,CATSSQGASGDYNEQFF
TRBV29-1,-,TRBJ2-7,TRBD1,TGCAGCGTCGGGACAGGGACCTACGAGCAGTACTTC,CSVGTGTYEQYF
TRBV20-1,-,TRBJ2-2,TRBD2,TGCAGTGCGCCCTTAACTAGCGGGAGAGGCACCGGGGAGCTGTTTTTT,CSAPLTSGRGTGELFF
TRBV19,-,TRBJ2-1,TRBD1,TGTGCCAATAGTTTTTCGGGACAGCCTTGGAATGAGCAGTTCTTC,CANSFSGQPWNEQFF
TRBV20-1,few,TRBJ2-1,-,TGCAGCATTAAGAGCGGTCCCGGCAATGAGCAGTTCTTC,CSIKSGPGNEQFF
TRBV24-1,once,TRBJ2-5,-,TGTGCCACCAGTGATCCCGTGGGGGGACCCCAAGAGACCCAGTACTTC,CATSDPVGGPQETQYF
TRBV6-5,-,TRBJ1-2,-,TGTGCCGCCACTTCAGGTGGAAGGGAATATGGCCACACCTTC,CAATSGGREYGHTF
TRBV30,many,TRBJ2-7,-,TGTGCCTGGAGCAAAGATAGATACGAGCAGTACTTC,CAWSKDRYEQYF
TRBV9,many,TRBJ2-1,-,TGTGCCAGCAGCGTAGCAAGCGACAGCTCCTACAATGAGCAGTTCTTC,CASSVASDSSYNEQFF
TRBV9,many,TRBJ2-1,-,TGTGCCAGCAGCGTAGCAGGAGAATCCTACAATGAGCAGTTCTTC,CASSVAGESYNEQFF
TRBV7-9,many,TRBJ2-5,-,TGTGCCAGCAGCTCTGGACAGATTGTGGAGACCCAGTACTTC,CASSSGQIVETQYF
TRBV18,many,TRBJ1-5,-,TGTGCCAGCTCACCACAGGGGGTTGGCAATCAGCCCCAGCATTTT,CASSPQGVGNQPQHF
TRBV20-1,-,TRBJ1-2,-,TGCAGTGCCAGCAGCGTAGACCTGAACGGCTATGGCTACACCTTC,CSASSVDLNGYGYTF
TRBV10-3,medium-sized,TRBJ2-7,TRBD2,TGTGCCATCGGGGGGACTAGCGGGTTAGGCGAGCAGTACTTC,CAIGGTSGLGEQYF
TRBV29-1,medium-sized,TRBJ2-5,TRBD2,TGCAGCGGCCGAGCGGGAGGGATGATGGAGACCCAGTACTTC,CSGRAGGMMETQYF
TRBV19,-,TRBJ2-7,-,TGTGCCAGTAGCCCTGGTAGCTACGAGCAGTACTTC,CASSPGSYEQYF
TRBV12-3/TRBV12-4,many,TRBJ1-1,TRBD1,TGTGCCAGCAGGAGGGACAGCTCAACTGAAGCTTTCTTT,CASRRDSSTEAFF
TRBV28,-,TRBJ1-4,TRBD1,TGTGCCAGCAGTCCGGGACAGGGAAATGAAAAACTGTTTTTT,CASSPGQGNEKLFF
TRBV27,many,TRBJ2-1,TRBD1,TGTGCCAGCAGAACAGGGGGCTCCTACAATGAGCAGTTCTTC,CASRTGGSYNEQFF
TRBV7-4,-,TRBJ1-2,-,TGTGCCAGCAGCTTAGATCGGGGGGCGTTTGGCTACACCTTC,CASSLDRGAFGYTF
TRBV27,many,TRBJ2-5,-,TGTGCCAGCAGATGGGCAGACGAAGAGACCCAGTACTTC,CASRWADEETQYF
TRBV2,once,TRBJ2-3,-,TGTGCCAGCAGGGAAGCCAATAATGAGCAGTATTTT,CASREANNEQYF
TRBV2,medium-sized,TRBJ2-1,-,TGTGCCAGCAAGGCACGCACCTACAATGAGCAGTTCTTC,CASKARTYNEQFF
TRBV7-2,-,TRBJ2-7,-,TGTGCCAGCAGTGAGACGAACTACGAGCAGTACTTC,CASSETNYEQYF